This TCR beta chain was sequenced in a study of beta chain features in type 1 diabetes. TCRB transcripts that were expressed got sequenced, as all of the isolated RNA had been reverse transcribed. Sequencing used immunoSEQ multiplex PCR; TCRdb keeps in-frame clones, though not all of them. The sample lists 500,000 to 800,000 clones; roughly 12% were seen once. CDR3 length equals 16 residues. Trimming cost V 5 bases and J 1 base; bases outside gene matches: 10. The germline CDR1 and CDR2 sequences are SGHTA and FQGNSA. Whole-study results and caveats: Moderate but significant shortening of TCRB CDR3s was recorded in all four CD4+ subsets from Type 1 diabetes patients.

Points on this clone: Antigen specificity is unknown.

This receptor was identified in a man under 40 with type 1 diabetes. Sequenced sample: naive CD4+ T cells from blood. This chain connects TRBV7-2 to TRBJ2-5; 7 bases fit TRBD1. CDR3 amino acids: CASSDRQGVGQETQYF. The CDR3, as DNA: TGTGCCAGCAGCGATCGACAGGGAGTGGGCCAAGAGACCCAGTACTTC.